One T cell receptor beta chain is described in this entry. With a much larger clone just one base away, this may be a read error. This sample was taken from a study of spatial heterogeneity in lung cancer. The CDR3 contains 12 residues. CDR1 is SQVTM and CDR2 is ANQGSEA in the germline V gene. V lost 5 bases and J lost 0, with 7 bases in between. Stated time point: sample taken at primary tumor resection. Unsorted whole RNA from tumor, nontumor lung or frozen PBMC underwent sequencing. There were 72 donors, all of them untreated patients with early-stage non-small cell lung cancer. A unique molecular identifier was carried by every single TCR cDNA molecule. TCRdb independently ran MiXCR on the 5' RACE reads; one entry per CDR3 protein. The sample lists roughly 54,000 distinct CDR3 sequences, 7.5% to 8% seen once, with approximately 13% in the top ten.

The sequencing used PBMCs, collected at surgery. This clonotype was obtained from a female donor with early-stage non-small cell lung cancer. This sequence joins TRBV29-1 and TRBJ1-2, with unresolved D. The DNA of the CDR3 is TGCAGCGTTTTTCACACTAACTATGGCTACACCTTC. It specifies CSVFHTNYGYTF. Together with reference TRBV29-1 and TRBJ1-2, the CDR3 gives the full variable domain: SAVISQKPSRDICQRGTSLTIQCQVDSQVTMMFWYRQQPGQSLTLIATANQGSEATYESGFVIDKFPISRPNLTFSTLTVSNMSPEDSSIYLCSVFHTNYGYTFGSGTRLTVV.